This T cell receptor beta chain was sequenced for a study of T-cell memory formation after mild COVID-19. Study information: The TCR clusters were mostly specific to one donor. Study results and limitations: A second wave of clones peaked on day 37, and their SARS-CoV-2 specificity went unconfirmed.

5'RACE, which relied on constant-segment primers, yielded TCR alpha and TCR beta cDNA libraries carrying sample barcodes and UMIs. TCRdb re-called the 5' RACE reads through MiXCR, storing one row per CDR3 protein. The sample has 150,000 to 200,000 distinct CDR3 sequences, roughly 14% seen once. This clonotype was recorded a few times. No antigen is known for it. Between the trimmed V and J ends, which lost 0 bases and 2 bases, there was a span of 7 bases. Germline CDR1 KGHSH, CDR2 LQKENI. The CDR3 runs 14 residues. V gene TRBV18 combines with J gene TRBJ1-2; possibly TRBD1 for D (6 bases). This receptor was obtained from an adult woman who had mild COVID-19 (a few samples of this study predate the infection). Cell type and time point are not known. The sequenced material came from PBMCs or a T cell subset sorted from them (not recorded which). DNA for the CDR3: TGTGCCAGCTCACCACCGGACAGAAACTATGGCTACACCTTC. This translates into CASSPPDRNYGYTF.